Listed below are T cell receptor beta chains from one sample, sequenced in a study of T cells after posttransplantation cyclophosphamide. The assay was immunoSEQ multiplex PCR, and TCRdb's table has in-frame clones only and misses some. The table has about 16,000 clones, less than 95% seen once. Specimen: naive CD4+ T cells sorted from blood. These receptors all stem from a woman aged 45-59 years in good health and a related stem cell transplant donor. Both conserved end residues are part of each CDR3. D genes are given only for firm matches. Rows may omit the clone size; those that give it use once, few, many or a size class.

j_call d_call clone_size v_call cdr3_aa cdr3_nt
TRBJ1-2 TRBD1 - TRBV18 CASSPQRQGAPSYTF TGTGCCAGCTCACCCCAGAGACAGGGTGCGCCGAGCTACACCTTC
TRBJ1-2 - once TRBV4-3 CASSQAPGRIYGYTF TGCGCCAGCAGCCAAGCGCCAGGTAGAATTTATGGCTACACCTTC
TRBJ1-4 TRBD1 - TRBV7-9 CASSLGQGLEEKLFF TGTGCCAGCAGCTTGGGACAGGGGTTGGAGGAAAAACTGTTTTTT
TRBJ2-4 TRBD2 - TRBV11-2 CASSLWTSASLEYF TGTGCCAGCAGCTTATGGACTAGCGCTAGCCTAGAGTACTTC
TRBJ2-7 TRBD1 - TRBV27 CASSLTGTGIPYEQYF TGTGCCAGCAGTTTGACCGGGACAGGGATTCCCTACGAGCAGTACTTC
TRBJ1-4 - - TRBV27 CASSPSRQVGEKLFF TGTGCCAGCAGTCCCTCCAGACAGGTCGGTGAAAAACTGTTTTTT
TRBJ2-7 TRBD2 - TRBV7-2 CASTRGVSGSGEQYF TGTGCCAGCACCCGGGGGGTTAGCGGCTCCGGCGAGCAGTACTTC
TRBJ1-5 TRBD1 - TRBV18 CASSRGGAGQPQHF TGTGCCAGCTCCCGAGGGGGCGCGGGTCAGCCCCAGCATTTT
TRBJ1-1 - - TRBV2 CASSGETEAFF TGTGCCAGCAGTGGGGAGACTGAAGCTTTCTTT
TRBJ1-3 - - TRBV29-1 CSVQGLSGNTIYF TGCAGCGTTCAGGGCCTCTCTGGAAACACCATATATTTT
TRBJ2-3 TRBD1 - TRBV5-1 CASSLGLRGFTDTQYF TGCGCCAGCAGCTTGGGCCTCAGGGGGTTCACAGATACGCAGTATTTT
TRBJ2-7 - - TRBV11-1 CASEEKSKSSYEQYF TGTGCCAGCGAAGAAAAGTCAAAGAGCTCCTACGAGCAGTACTTC
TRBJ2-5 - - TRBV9 CASSAVIGSETQYF TGTGCCAGCAGCGCAGTGATTGGGAGTGAGACCCAGTACTTC
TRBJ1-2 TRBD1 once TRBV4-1 CASSQPGTGVGYTF TGCGCCAGCAGCCAGCCGGGGACAGGGGTTGGCTACACCTTC
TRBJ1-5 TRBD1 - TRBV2 CASIPGQGNQPQHF TGTGCCAGCATACCGGGACAGGGGAATCAGCCCCAGCATTTT
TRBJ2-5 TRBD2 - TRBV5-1 CASSLALAGVRETQYF TGCGCCAGCAGCCTGGCATTAGCGGGAGTCCGGGAGACCCAGTACTTC
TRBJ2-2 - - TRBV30 CAWSTSPGELFF TGTGCCTGGAGTACATCGCCCGGGGAGCTGTTTTTT
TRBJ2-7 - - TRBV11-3 CASSPGAGRRYEQYF TGTGCCAGCAGCCCAGGCGCAGGGAGGAGATACGAGCAGTACTTC
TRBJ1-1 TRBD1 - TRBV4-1 CASSQLGLMDRLSPKAFF TGCGCCAGCAGCCAACTAGGCCTAATGGACAGGCTCTCACCAAAAGCTTTCTTT
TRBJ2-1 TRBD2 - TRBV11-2 CASRREAYNEQFF TGTGCCAGCAGGCGGGAGGCCTACAATGAGCAGTTCTTC
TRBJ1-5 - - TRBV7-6 CASSLGVGRLDQPQHF TGTGCCAGCAGCTTAGGGGTGGGGAGGCTGGATCAGCCCCAGCATTTT
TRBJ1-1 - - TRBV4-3 CASSHGQHNTEAFF TGCGCCAGCAGTCACGGACAGCATAACACTGAAGCTTTCTTT
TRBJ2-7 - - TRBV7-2 CASSFTVGGAYEQYF TGTGCCAGCAGTTTTACTGTGGGAGGCGCTTACGAGCAGTACTTC
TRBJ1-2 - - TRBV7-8 CASSLVQQNGYTF TGTGCCAGCAGCTTAGTACAGCAGAATGGCTACACCTTC
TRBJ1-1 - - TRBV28 CASRLGTTEAFF TGTGCCAGCAGGCTCGGGACAACTGAAGCTTTCTTT
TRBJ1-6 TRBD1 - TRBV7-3 CASSVGQGYSPLHF TGTGCCAGCAGCGTTGGACAGGGGTATTCACCCCTCCACTTT